A single sample is the source of the 22 T cell receptor beta chains below, sequenced in a study of blood T cell repertoires in COVID-19. Libraries were prepared by immunoSEQ multiplex PCR; TCRdb keeps only in-frame clonotypes and omits some of them. The table has about 81,000 clones, 90% to 95% seen once; the top ten hold about 4.1%. Sequencing was done on a sample of peripheral blood. These receptors came from a human donor with active COVID-19. The donor label of this sample is uncertain.

V usage is TRBV4-1 and J usage is TRBJ2-3; possibly TRBD2 for D (6 bases). Germline CDR1 MGHRA, CDR2 YSYEKL. V was pared by 4 bases and J by 1 base, with 12 bases between. The CDR3 is 15 residues long. CDR3 sequence (DNA): TGCGCCAGCAGCCCCATCTGGGGGGGCACAGATACGCAGTATTTT. This sequence encodes CASSPIWGGTDTQYF.

V is TRBV20-1 and J is TRBJ2-1, with D tentatively TRBD2 (5 bases). CDR3 size: 13 residues. The germline V gene has CDR1 DFQATT and CDR2 SNEGSKA (reference sequence). V lost 3 bases, J lost 3 bases, and 9 bases lay in between. The CDR3 protein is CSASLGGYNEQFF. The CDR3 coding sequence is TGCAGTGCTAGTCTAGGAGGCTACAATGAGCAGTTCTTC.

On this clone: This same CDR3 is encoded by further DNA sequences in the sample. This chain connects TRBV5-4 to TRBJ1-2; D unresolved. CDR3 length: 13 residues. Looked up from germline, CDR1 is SGHNT and CDR2 is YYREEE (reference sequence). The ends were cut back, 0 bases at V and 8 bases at J, with 11 bases in the middle. Written as DNA, the CDR3 is TGTGCCAGCAGCTTGGTTGCGGGTAAGGGCTACACCTTC. It is translated as CASSLVAGKGYTF.

The rearrangement links TRBV15 to TRBJ1-5, with D uncertain. Per germline, CDR1 LNHNV and CDR2 YYDKDF (reference sequence). Trimming shortened V by 0 bases and J by 0 bases, and 12 bases separated the two germline ends. CDR3 length: 17 amino acids. CDR3 sequence reads: CATSRDYEVYSNQPQHF. The CDR3 coding sequence is TGTGCCACCAGCAGAGATTATGAGGTTTATAGCAATCAGCCCCAGCATTTT.

The J gene is TRBJ2-1, the V gene TRBV7-8; D is possibly TRBD1 (6 bases). CDR3 length: 13 residues. CDR1 SGHVS and CDR2 FQNEAQ come from the germline V gene. Trimming cost V 5 bases and J 8 bases, with 13 bases left between them. The CDR3 DNA reads TGTGCCAGCAGCGCTCGACCAGGGGATGAGCAGTTCTTC. Translation gives CASSARPGDEQFF.

A single count supports this clone. The V and J genes are TRBV9 and TRBJ1-2; D might be TRBD1 (6 bases). The CDR3 sequence is 14 residues long. CDR1 is SGDLS, CDR2 YYNGEE, per germline. The V end lost 0 bases, the J end lost 5 bases, and 11 bases lay between the germline ends. In DNA, the CDR3 is TGTGCCAGCAGCGTAGGAGCAGGGGATTATGGCTACACCTTC. The encoded protein is CASSVGAGDYGYTF.

This clone appeared once. V is TRBV6-5 and J is TRBJ2-2; 7 positions match TRBD1. The V segment lost 10 bases and the J segment 3 bases; nucleotides outside the gene matches: 11. The length of the CDR3 is 15 residues. The germline V gene encodes CDR1 MNHEY and CDR2 SVGAGI. In DNA form, the CDR3 reads TGTGCCACCCAGTCGACAGGGTTGGACACCGGGGAGCTGTTTTTT. It codes for CATQSTGLDTGELFF.

CDR3 region: CASSKQGKTSGANVLTF. In DNA, the CDR3 is TGTGCCAGTAGTAAGCAGGGAAAAACCTCTGGGGCCAACGTCCTGACTTTC. V and J are TRBV19 and TRBJ2-6, with a weak D call TRBD1 (5 bases). CDR1 and CDR2 from the germline V gene are LNHDA and SQIVND (reference sequence). The CDR3 has 17 amino acids. The V gene lost 4 bases and the J gene lost 0 bases, with 13 bases spanning the gap.

J is TRBJ1-5 and V is TRBV6-5, with TRBD1 as a possible D gene (6 bases). Trimming left V 11 bases short and J 9 bases short, with 17 bases between. The CDR3 totals 12 residues. Germline-derived CDR1 and CDR2 are MNHEY and SVGAGI. CDR3 nucleotides: TGTGCCGAGGGAGGGGGTCTAGGGCCCCAGCATTTT. Its protein product is CAEGGGLGPQHF.

This clone came up once. The chain recombines TRBV28 with TRBJ2-5; a possible D gene is TRBD1 (7 bases). The V end lost 3 bases, the J end lost 2 bases, and 19 bases lay between the germline ends. CDR3 size: 17 residues. Per germline, CDR1 MDHEN and CDR2 SYDVKM. The CDR3 DNA reads TGTGCCAGCAGTTTCCGGCGGGACAGTCGGATACAAGAGACCCAGTACTTC. Residues: CASSFRRDSRIQETQYF.

This clone was seen more than once but under ten times. This chain connects TRBV6-5 to TRBJ2-7, with D possibly TRBD1 on 5 matching bases. This CDR3 comprises 14 residues. Per germline, CDR1 MNHEY and CDR2 SVGAGI. V lost 0 bases, J lost 3 bases, and 9 bases lay in between. CDR3 coding DNA: TGTGCCAGCAGTTACTCTAGGGGCCTCTACGAGCAGTACTTC. This encodes CASSYSRGLYEQYF.

The CDR3 coding sequence is TGTGCCAGTAGTATCGAGGAGCCGTCCTATGGCTACACCTTC. Translating it yields CASSIEEPSYGYTF. This chain connects TRBV19 to TRBJ1-2; D gene uncertain. The CDR3 extends over 14 amino acids. CDR1 is LNHDA and CDR2 is SQIVND in the germline V gene (reference sequence). The V end was cut by 3 bases, the J end by 4 bases, with 12 bases between.

J is TRBJ1-6 and V is TRBV4-3, with D hard to call. The V gene lost 0 bases and the J gene lost 7 bases, with 16 bases spanning the gap. This CDR3 region has 17 residues. CDR1 is LGHNA, CDR2 YSLEER, per germline. The CDR3 nucleotides are TGCGCCAGCAGCCAAGACTGGACGGGCGGGGAGAATTCACCCCTCCACTTT. It codes for CASSQDWTGGENSPLHF.

This rearrangement joins TRBV5-1 to TRBJ1-2, with a weak D call TRBD1 (6 bases). Trimming shortened V by 3 bases and J by 6 bases, and 12 bases separated the two germline ends. This CDR3 spans 13 amino acids. Germline-derived CDR1 and CDR2 are SGHRS and YFSETQ. The CDR3 here is CASSSTQGDGYTF. The CDR3 DNA reads TGCGCCAGCAGCTCTACACAGGGAGATGGCTACACCTTC. Full variable domain (remainder filled in from reference TRBV5-1 and TRBJ1-2): KAGVTQTPRYLIKTRGQQVTLSCSPISGHRSVSWYQQTPGQGLQFLFEYFSETQRNKGNFPGRFSGRQFSNSRSEMNVSTLELGDSALYLCASSSTQGDGYTFGSGTRLTVV.

The rearrangement uses TRBV6-6 and TRBJ1-1, with TRBD1 identical over 10 bases. V dropped 2 bases and J dropped 13; count of bases not matched to a gene: 13. There are 15 residues in the CDR3. Germline V gene sequence: CDR1 MNHNY, CDR2 SVGAGI (reference sequence). CDR3 amino acids: CASSYRPGTGDLVFF. DNA for the CDR3: TGTGCCAGCAGTTACCGGCCCGGGACAGGGGACTTGGTTTTCTTT.

The chain links TRBV7-9 to TRBJ2-7; D is uncertain. The germline V gene encodes CDR1 SEHNR and CDR2 FQNEAQ (reference sequence). V was pared by 7 bases and J by 4 bases, with 11 bases between. This CDR3 is built from 12 residues. The CDR3, as DNA: TGTGCCAGCACCCGAGGAGATTACGAGCAGTACTTC. This codes for CASTRGDYEQYF.

The chain carries TRBV9 and TRBJ1-2, with 8 bases that match TRBD1. Per germline, CDR1 SGDLS and CDR2 YYNGEE. V was clipped by 4 bases and J by 12 bases; unmatched bases: 14. The CDR3 is 14 amino acids. The DNA of the CDR3 is TGTGCCAGCAGCACAGGAGGACAGGGAGGGTGGAACACCTTC. Its protein is CASSTGGQGGWNTF. Drawing the rest from reference TRBV9 and TRBJ1-2, the complete variable domain is DSGVTQTPKHLITATGQRVTLRCSPRSGDLSVYWYQQSLDQGLQFLIQYYNGEERAKGNILERFSAQQFPDLHSELNLSSLELGDSALYFCASSTGGQGGWNTFGSGTRLTVV.

The chain recombines TRBV11-2 with TRBJ1-4, with TRBD1 matching 7 bases. Per the germline V gene, CDR1 is SGHAT and CDR2 is FQNNGV. Trimming removed 1 base from V and 7 bases from J; junction bases left unmatched: 3. The CDR3 spans 14 residues. The chain's CDR3 is CASSLAGGSEKLFF. The CDR3 DNA sequence: TGTGCCAGCAGCTTAGCAGGGGGGAGTGAAAAACTGTTTTTT.

This clone occurred once. The genes are TRBV24-1 and TRBJ1-1; TRBD1 might be the D (5 bases). The CDR3 sequence is 14 residues long. Germline V gives CDR1 KGHDR, CDR2 SFDVKD. Trimming left V 2 bases short and J 6 bases short, with 12 bases between. The CDR3 DNA follows: TGTGCCACCAGTGATTCGACGGGGGGGGCTGAAGCTTTCTTT. It codes for CATSDSTGGAEAFF.

This clone was seen once. In the same sample, other DNA sequences code for this CDR3. The gene calls are TRBV7-9 and TRBJ1-2; D is unresolved. The CDR3 extends over 13 amino acids. Between the trimmed V and J ends, which lost 5 bases and 1 base, there was a span of 8 bases. Germline assignment: CDR1 SEHNR and CDR2 FQNEAQ (reference sequence). CDR3 protein: CASSPANNYGYTF. The CDR3, as DNA: TGTGCCAGCAGCCCAGCGAATAACTATGGCTACACCTTC.

The genes are TRBV4-3 and TRBJ2-2, with D tentatively TRBD1 (5 bases). The CDR3 consists of 15 residues. Trimming pared 4 bases from V and 5 bases from J, leaving 14 bases between. Germline loops: CDR1 LGHNA, CDR2 YSLEER. The CDR3 coding sequence is TGCGCCAGCAGCCCTACAGGATTGTGGACCGGGGAGCTGTTTTTT. It translates to CASSPTGLWTGELFF.

In DNA form, the CDR3 reads TGTGCCAGTTCCACCCCCTACGCGCAGTATTTT. Translated: CASSTPYAQYF. The rearrangement links TRBV6-5 to TRBJ2-3; D not certain. The CDR3 is 11 residues long. V was clipped by 9 bases and J by 10 bases, with 14 bases between them. Per the germline V gene, CDR1 is MNHEY and CDR2 is SVGAGI.